This T cell receptor (beta chain) was profiled in a study of early T cells in non-severe SARS-CoV-2 infection. Overall study findings and caveats: Using VDJdb, the matching emphasized anti-spike CD8 responses while missing private and CD4 specificities.

CDR1 SNHLY and CDR2 FYNNEI come from the germline V gene. The CDR3 contains 15 residues. Trimming removed 5 bases at V and 2 bases at J, with 10 bases between. This clonotype was counted ten times or more. Its antigen is not identified. TCRdb called the 5' RACE reads again in MiXCR, with one record for every CDR3 protein. The data hold tens of thousands of distinct CDR3 sequences, with almost 5.5% observed a single time. The source is an adult who was a healthcare worker with PCR-confirmed SARS-CoV-2 infection or an uninfected control (not recorded which). Sequenced here: whole blood, sampled at baseline. The chain combines TRBV2 with TRBJ2-6, with D unresolved. The CDR3 here is CASSTQPTGANVLTF. The CDR3 region has the DNA TGTGCCAGCAGTACCCAGCCAACTGGGGCCAACGTCCTGACTTTC.